This T cell receptor beta chain was identified in a study of cytomegalovirus exposure and HLA in healthy donors. The wider study: Unique TCR beta sequences numbering about 100 million came from 150 million to 200 million T cells in an earlier analysis.

With 60 Vbeta and 13 Jbeta primers, the PCR was carried out. The data were produced by immunoSEQ multiplex PCR, yet TCRdb's version contains in-frame clones alone and is incomplete. The sample lists roughly 110,000 clones, roughly 68% occurring once. CDR1 and CDR2 (germline): GTSNPN, SVGIG (reference sequence). The CDR3 contains 15 residues. V lost 1 base to trimming and J lost 1 base; unmatched junction nucleotides: 2. Sequencing was performed on PBMCs. The clonotype was recovered from a young woman in good health and CMV-seronegative. The chain employs TRBV30 and TRBJ2-2; 8 nucleotides agree with TRBD1. Written as DNA, the CDR3 is TGTGCCTGGAGTGAAGGACAGGGGAACACCGGGGAGCTGTTTTTT. It specifies CAWSEGQGNTGELFF.